This T cell receptor (beta chain) was sequenced in a study of CD8+ T cells in alopecia areata. The germline gives CDR1 MGHRA, CDR2 YSYEKL. This CDR3 comprises 14 residues. Trimming removed 1 base from V and 2 bases from J; junction bases left unmatched: 0. Extraction and reverse transcription of RNA yielded cDNA as the sequencing template. Clones were sequenced by immunoSEQ multiplex PCR, and TCRdb holds only the in-frame ones, with some missing. This table has 90,000 to 100,000 clones, 50% to 75% appearing once. The treatment: oral pan-JAK inhibitor, 5-10 mg twice daily. This receptor was identified in a human donor with alopecia areata. Sequencing was performed on CD8+ T cells sorted from blood, taken at week 4, from a patient treated with tofacitinib. The V and J genes are TRBV4-1 and TRBJ2-5, with 8 bases aligning to TRBD2. The CDR3 reads CASSQVAGQETQYF. CDR3 DNA sequence: TGCGCCAGCAGCCAAGTAGCGGGGCAAGAGACCCAGTACTTC.